Listed below are T cell receptor beta chains from one sample, sequenced in a study of blood T cell repertoires in COVID-19. Method: immunoSEQ multiplex PCR; TCRdb's copy keeps in-frame clones and lacks some. The sample includes some 200,000 clones, nearly 90% of them seen just once. The sequencing input was peripheral blood. The source of these receptors is a woman aged 18-29 years who had recovered from COVID-19. CDR3s include the opening cysteine and the closing phenylalanine or tryptophan. The D gene is left open where the match is weak. Size values are once, few and many counts, or a class for expanded clones, and some rows have none.

size: .; V: TRBV19; J: TRBJ1-1; D: TRBD1; CDR3: CASRNVQGGFTEAFF; DNA: TGTGCCAGTAGAAACGTACAGGGGGGATTTACTGAAGCTTTCTTT
size: .; V: TRBV14; J: TRBJ2-7; D: TRBD1; CDR3: CASSRSDRDRGSLEQYF; DNA: TGTGCCAGCAGCCGGAGCGACCGGGACAGGGGGTCGCTCGAGCAGTACTTC
size: .; V: TRBV7-2; J: TRBJ2-7; D: .; CDR3: CASSLRTPTYEQYF; DNA: TGTGCCAGCAGCTTAAGAACCCCTACCTACGAGCAGTACTTC
size: .; V: TRBV9; J: TRBJ1-1; D: .; CDR3: CASSVEAPPRMNTEAFF; DNA: TGTGCCAGCAGCGTAGAGGCGCCCCCGAGGATGAACACTGAAGCTTTCTTT
size: .; V: TRBV6-5; J: TRBJ2-7; D: TRBD2; CDR3: CASRLAGGRDEQYF; DNA: TGTGCCAGCAGGTTAGCGGGAGGGCGGGACGAGCAGTACTTC
size: .; V: TRBV7-9; J: TRBJ2-3; D: .; CDR3: CASSPPRESTDTQYF; DNA: TGTGCCAGCAGCCCTCCCCGGGAGAGCACAGATACGCAGTATTTT
size: .; V: TRBV18; J: TRBJ2-7; D: TRBD1; CDR3: CASSRPGQGGVEQYF; DNA: TGTGCCAGCTCACGCCCGGGACAGGGGGGCGTGGAGCAGTACTTC
size: .; V: TRBV5-6; J: TRBJ2-7; D: .; CDR3: CASSLMAVYEQYF; DNA: TGTGCCAGCAGCTTGATGGCGGTCTACGAGCAGTACTTC
size: .; V: TRBV20-1; J: TRBJ1-1; D: .; CDR3: CSAVRDTEAFF; DNA: TGCAGTGCCGTCAGGGACACTGAAGCTTTCTTT
size: few; V: TRBV5-1; J: TRBJ2-5; D: TRBD1; CDR3: CASSLAPRQGGETQYF; DNA: TGCGCCAGCAGCTTGGCCCCCCGACAGGGGGGTGAGACCCAGTACTTC
size: few; V: TRBV7-9; J: TRBJ2-1; D: TRBD1; CDR3: CASSPSPGGRGNEQFF; DNA: TGTGCCAGCAGCCCCTCCCCCGGTGGCAGGGGGAATGAGCAGTTCTTC
size: .; V: TRBV5-1; J: TRBJ2-7; D: TRBD2; CDR3: CASTSLAGVREQYF; DNA: TGCGCCAGCACTTCACTAGCGGGGGTGAGGGAGCAGTACTTC
size: few; V: TRBV29-1; J: TRBJ2-7; D: .; CDR3: CSVDFGDIEQYF; DNA: TGCAGCGTTGACTTTGGCGACATCGAGCAGTACTTC
size: .; V: TRBV9; J: TRBJ2-3; D: .; CDR3: CASSVSGLDTDTQYF; DNA: TGTGCCAGCAGCGTGAGCGGGTTGGACACAGATACGCAGTATTTT
size: .; V: TRBV6-5; J: TRBJ1-5; D: .; CDR3: CASSLWAEGNQPQHF; DNA: TGTGCCAGCAGTCTGTGGGCGGAGGGCAATCAGCCCCAGCATTTT
size: .; V: TRBV7-2; J: TRBJ2-7; D: TRBD2; CDR3: CASSRGLAGVYEQYF; DNA: TGTGCCAGCAGCCGGGGACTAGCGGGAGTTTACGAGCAGTACTTC
size: .; V: TRBV7-9; J: TRBJ1-2; D: TRBD1; CDR3: CASSLPLVGQGSYGYTF; DNA: TGTGCCAGCAGCTTACCCCTCGTGGGACAGGGAAGCTATGGCTACACCTTC
size: .; V: TRBV7-8; J: TRBJ1-2; D: .; CDR3: CASSFARRTDYGYTF; DNA: TGTGCCAGCAGCTTCGCTCGAAGGACAGATTATGGCTACACCTTC
size: .; V: TRBV25-1; J: TRBJ1-5; D: TRBD1; CDR3: CASSDLGQGIEDNQPQHF; DNA: TGTGCCAGCAGTGATCTTGGACAGGGAATTGAAGACAATCAGCCCCAGCATTTT
size: .; V: TRBV4-3; J: TRBJ2-3; D: TRBD2; CDR3: CASSQDMVAGGLITDTQYF; DNA: TGCGCCAGCAGCCAAGATATGGTAGCGGGAGGTCTTATAACAGATACGCAGTATTTT
size: .; V: TRBV19; J: TRBJ2-2; D: TRBD2; CDR3: CASSDYPGLAGGPTGELFF; DNA: TGTGCCAGTAGTGACTACCCGGGACTAGCGGGAGGGCCGACCGGGGAGCTGTTTTTT
size: .; V: TRBV9; J: TRBJ1-5; D: .; CDR3: CASSVGGSDNQPQHF; DNA: TGTGCCAGCAGCGTTGGGGGGTCGGACAATCAGCCCCAGCATTTT
size: .; V: TRBV2; J: TRBJ1-2; D: TRBD1; CDR3: CASRAGTGGSQLGGYTF; DNA: TGTGCCAGCAGAGCCGGGACAGGGGGCTCCCAGCTCGGTGGCTACACCTTC
size: .; V: TRBV27; J: TRBJ1-1; D: TRBD1; CDR3: CASSSTGGWAEAFF; DNA: TGTGCCAGCAGTTCGACAGGGGGTTGGGCTGAAGCTTTCTTT
size: .; V: TRBV5-1; J: TRBJ1-1; D: TRBD1; CDR3: CASSRGQGRSTEAFF; DNA: TGCGCCAGCAGCAGGGGACAGGGAAGAAGCACTGAAGCTTTCTTT